Listed here are 21 T cell receptor beta chains from one sample, sequenced in a study of cytomegalovirus exposure and HLA in healthy donors. The PCR was carried out with 60 Vbeta primers and 13 Jbeta primers. Produced via immunoSEQ multiplex PCR; TCRdb's table is partial and in-frame only. The table lists 150,000 to 200,000 clones, around 76% of them singletons, with about 1.4% in the top ten. Sequencing used PBMCs. The source of these receptors is a girl aged 10 to 17 in good health and CMV-seropositive.

The gene calls are TRBV5-6 and TRBJ2-5, with a weak D call TRBD2 (6 bases). V gave up 0 bases and J gave up 9 bases, with 9 bases separating them. Germline lookup yields CDR1 SGHDT and CDR2 YYEEEE. The CDR3 extends over 12 amino acids. As DNA, the CDR3 is TGTGCCAGCAGCTTGGCGGGGGAGGCCCAGTACTTC. This gives the protein CASSLAGEAQYF.

The chain is built from TRBV6-6 and TRBJ1-1, with D tentatively TRBD1 (6 bases). The V end lost 6 bases, the J end lost 4 bases, and 12 bases lay between the germline ends. The CDR3 is made up of 13 amino acids. The germline CDR1 and CDR2 sequences are MNHNY and SVGAGI (reference sequence). The chain's CDR3 is CASSATGSTEAFF. CDR3 DNA: TGTGCCAGCAGCGCCACAGGGAGCACTGAAGCTTTCTTT.

The chain carries TRBV28 and TRBJ2-3, with a weak D call TRBD2 (6 bases). Trimming shortened V by 5 bases and J by 2 bases, and 23 bases separated the two germline ends. Looked up from germline, CDR1 is MDHEN and CDR2 is SYDVKM. The CDR3 spans 18 residues. CDR3 coding DNA: TGTGCCAGCAGTAAACTGACGGGAGCCGGGTTTTACACAGATACGCAGTATTTT. Translated: CASSKLTGAGFYTDTQYF.

The rearrangement uses TRBV2 and TRBJ1-4, with 7 bases identical to TRBD1. CDR1 and CDR2 from the germline V gene are SNHLY and FYNNEI. This CDR3 has 14 residues. The V gene end was trimmed by 3 bases and the J gene end by 8 bases; junction bases not matched to a gene: 6. The chain's CDR3 is CASSETGFGEKLFF. The CDR3 nucleotides read TGTGCCAGCAGTGAGACAGGGTTTGGAGAAAAACTGTTTTTT.

This clone was seen ten or more times. The J gene is TRBJ2-5, the V gene TRBV25-1; TRBD1 agrees at 7 bases. The trim removed 2 bases at V and 2 bases at J, leaving 2 bases unmatched. The germline V gene encodes CDR1 MGHDK and CDR2 SYGVNS. The CDR3 extends over 14 amino acids. CDR3 DNA: TGTGCCAGCAGTGAAGGACAGGAGCAAGAGACCCAGTACTTC. Its translation is CASSEGQEQETQYF. Supplemented by reference TRBV25-1 and TRBJ2-5, the full variable domain reads EADIYQTPRYLVIGTGKKITLECSQTMGHDKMYWYQQDPGMELHLIHYSYGVNSTEKGDLSSESTVSRIRTEHFPLTLESARPSHTSQYLCASSEGQEQETQYFGPGTRLLVL.

This chain joins TRBV29-1 and TRBJ2-3, with TRBD2 identical over 16 bases. Trimming took 7 bases from V and 5 from J; bases not matched to a gene: 12. The CDR3 extends over 17 amino acids. Germline V gene lookup returns CDR1 SQVTM and CDR2 ANQGSEA. The CDR3 region has the DNA TGCAGCGCCGCTGTCGGGACTAGCGGGGGGGCCATAGATACGCAGTATTTT. Translation: CSAAVGTSGGAIDTQYF.

The chain employs TRBV27 and TRBJ2-7, with 10 bases identical to TRBD1. Germline loops: CDR1 MNHEY, CDR2 SMNVEV (reference sequence). The V segment lost 2 bases and the J segment 4 bases; nucleotides outside the gene matches: 5. This CDR3 has 15 residues. This chain's CDR3 is CASSLGRDRGYEQYF. The CDR3 DNA is TGTGCCAGCAGTTTAGGCCGGGACAGGGGTTACGAGCAGTACTTC.

The chain links TRBV7-9 to TRBJ2-1, with D unresolved. The CDR3 is 14 amino acids. Trimming shortened V by 2 bases and J by 5 bases, and 10 bases separated the two germline ends. Germline V gene data show CDR1 as SEHNR and CDR2 as FQNEAQ (reference sequence). The CDR3 region is CASSLNYADNEQFF. In nucleotides, the CDR3 is TGTGCCAGCAGCTTAAATTACGCAGACAATGAGCAGTTCTTC.

The V call is TRBV28, the J call TRBJ2-7, with 8 nucleotides matching TRBD2. The CDR3 spans 15 residues. V lost 4 bases and J lost 0; bases outside the gene matches: 5. CDR1 MDHEN and CDR2 SYDVKM come from the germline V gene. CDR3 in amino acids: CASSWGGGPSYEQYF. The DNA of the CDR3 is TGTGCCAGCAGTTGGGGCGGGGGGCCCTCCTACGAGCAGTACTTC.

This chain uses TRBV5-1 with TRBJ2-3; D is ambiguous. The CDR3 covers 15 residues. Trimming took 3 bases from V and 1 from J, leaving 12 bases between them. Germline assignment: CDR1 SGHRS and CDR2 YFSETQ. Written as DNA, the CDR3 is TGCGCCAGCAGCTCCGGGTGGAGCGGCACAGATACGCAGTATTTT. Residues: CASSSGWSGTDTQYF.

The chain couples TRBV27 to TRBJ2-7; TRBD1 matches at 8 bases. The CDR3 runs to 14 residues. The germline CDR1 and CDR2 sequences are MNHEY and SMNVEV (reference sequence). V lost 6 bases, J lost 5 bases, and 9 bases stayed unmatched. CDR3 DNA sequence: TGTGCCAGCAGACCACACGACAGGGGAAACGAGCAGTACTTC. This gives the protein CASRPHDRGNEQYF.

CDR3 sequence (DNA): TGTGCCAGCAGCCCTTCCGCTAGCGGGGACTACGAGCAGTACTTC. It specifies CASSPSASGDYEQYF. This chain joins TRBV9 and TRBJ2-7; 9 bases map to TRBD2. Germline V lookup: CDR1 SGDLS, CDR2 YYNGEE. After removal of 4 bases from V and 3 bases from J, the junction contained 8 bases not matched to a gene. This CDR3 comprises 15 residues. Combining the CDR3 with reference TRBV9 and TRBJ2-7 gives the whole variable domain DSGVTQTPKHLITATGQRVTLRCSPRSGDLSVYWYQQSLDQGLQFLIQYYNGEERAKGNILERFSAQQFPDLHSELNLSSLELGDSALYFCASSPSASGDYEQYFGPGTRLTVT.

The V gene is TRBV19, the J gene TRBJ1-1; 10 nucleotides line up with TRBD1. V gave up 4 bases and J gave up 3 bases; unmatched junction bases: 5. Germline V CDR1 and CDR2: LNHDA, SQIVND (reference sequence). The CDR3 length is 15 residues. The CDR3 region has the DNA TGTGCCAGTAGTACGACAGGGGGCGTGGACACTGAAGCTTTCTTT. Protein product: CASSTTGGVDTEAFF.

The V call is TRBV6-1, the J call TRBJ2-7, with 8 bases identical to TRBD2. The CDR3 sequence is 17 residues long. Per the germline V gene, CDR1 is MNHNS and CDR2 is SASEGT. Trimming cost V 2 bases and J 2 bases; bases outside gene matches: 11. The CDR3 reads CASSEYPGLDTPYEQYF. The CDR3 DNA reads as TGTGCCAGCAGTGAATACCCGGGACTAGACACCCCCTACGAGCAGTACTTC.

This chain connects TRBV6-5 to TRBJ2-1; TRBD1 might be the D (5 bases). The CDR3 runs to 15 residues. The V gene lost 0 bases and the J gene lost 1 base, with 7 bases spanning the gap. Per the germline V gene, CDR1 is MNHEY and CDR2 is SVGAGI. The CDR3 region is CASSYSPGSYNEQFF. The CDR3 DNA sequence: TGTGCCAGCAGTTACTCCCCAGGGTCCTACAATGAGCAGTTCTTC.

The chain employs TRBV6-1 and TRBJ1-4, with 9 bases lining up with TRBD1. The CDR3 consists of 14 residues. Germline V CDR1 and CDR2: MNHNS, SASEGT. Germline trimming cut 5 bases from V and 7 bases from J; bases unmatched to any gene: 5. The CDR3 reads CASSTDRGPEKLFF. As DNA, the CDR3 is TGTGCCAGCAGTACGGACAGGGGACCTGAAAAACTGTTTTTT.

This chain's CDR3 is CASSETPHYGYTF. CDR3 DNA sequence: TGTGCCAGCAGTGAGACACCTCACTATGGCTACACCTTC. This chain joins TRBV6-4 and TRBJ1-2; D unclear. CDR3 length equals 13 residues. V gave up 3 bases and J gave up 3 bases, with 8 bases separating them. The V gene's germline CDR1 is MRHNA and CDR2 SNTAGT.

The chain carries TRBV12-2 and TRBJ2-7; TRBD2 reflects the table's D call only, with no check against the DNA. TRBV12-2 has pseudogene status. The CDR3 runs 16 residues. The CDR3 loop is CASRLAGLAWTYEQYF. CDR3 DNA: TGTGCAAGTCGCTTAGCGGGACTAGCGTGGACCTACGAGCAGTACTTC.

Details on this clone: The sample holds other DNA sequences that translate to the same CDR3. The chain employs TRBV5-6 and TRBJ1-1; D unclear. The V and J ends lost 0 bases and 1 base respectively, with 10 bases between them. CDR3 size: 15 residues. Germline CDR1 reads SGHDT; CDR2 reads YYEEEE. The CDR3 sequence: CASSLVGVANTEAFF. The CDR3 bases are TGTGCCAGCAGCTTGGTCGGGGTGGCGAACACTGAAGCTTTCTTT.

V gene TRBV27 combines with J gene TRBJ1-2, with 11 bases identical to TRBD1. Germline V CDR1 and CDR2: MNHEY, SMNVEV (reference sequence). The CDR3 is 19 amino acids. V dropped 3 bases and J dropped 2; count of bases not matched to a gene: 14. The CDR3 nucleotides read TGTGCCAGCAGTTTGGGTTCCCGGGACAGGGGGTTGAGGAACTATGGCTACACCTTC. Translation: CASSLGSRDRGLRNYGYTF.

The chain is built from TRBV28 and TRBJ1-2, with D possibly TRBD1 on 5 matching bases. The CDR3 is 15 amino acids. CDR1 and CDR2 from the germline V gene are MDHEN and SYDVKM. Deletions cut 4 bases from V and 3 bases from J, with 15 bases between. The CDR3 sequence: CASSSLAGWDYGYTF. In DNA form, the CDR3 reads TGTGCCAGCAGTTCTTTGGCAGGGTGGGACTATGGCTACACCTTC.